What follows are 29 T cell receptor beta chains derived from one specimen sequenced in a study of T cells in Graves' hyperthyroidism and ophthalmopathy. TCR beta CDR3 region amplification was performed from RNA transcripts. Researchers ran a first-round RT-PCR on the TCR CDR3 using the HTBI primer set. TCRdb called the multiplex PCR reads again in MiXCR, with one record for every CDR3 protein. The sample has 500,000 to 750,000 distinct CDR3 sequences; roughly 14% are singletons. The sequencing input was blood. Receptors originate from a woman aged 25 to 39 with Graves' hyperthyroidism.

This clonotype was counted ten times or more. The chain has TRBV7-2 and TRBJ1-2; D gene ambiguous. V lost 3 bases to trimming and J lost 3 bases, with 14 bases between them. The CDR3 loop spans 15 amino acids. Per germline, CDR1 SGHTA and CDR2 FQGNSA. CDR3: CASSLDGLADYGYTF. As DNA, the CDR3 is TGTGCCAGCAGCTTGGACGGCCTGGCCGACTATGGCTACACCTTC.

There are many counts of this clonotype. J is TRBJ1-1 and V is TRBV20-1; TRBD1 might be the D (5 bases). Germline CDR1 is DFQATT and CDR2 is SNEGSKA (reference sequence). The CDR3 has 14 amino acids. The V end lost 0 bases, the J end lost 3 bases, and 11 bases lay between the germline ends. CDR3 amino acids: CSARDPAGDTEAFF. In DNA form, the CDR3 reads TGCAGTGCTAGAGATCCGGCGGGGGACACTGAAGCTTTCTTT.

The V call is TRBV5-1, the J call TRBJ2-1; D remains ambiguous. With 1 base removed from V and 5 bases from J, the gap between germline ends came to 7 bases. The CDR3 is 13 amino acids. CDR1 SGHRS and CDR2 YFSETQ come from the germline V gene. CDR3 residues: CASSLQVDNEQFF. Here the CDR3 DNA reads TGCGCCAGCAGCTTGCAGGTAGACAATGAGCAGTTCTTC. The full variable domain, rest sourced from reference TRBV5-1 and TRBJ2-1, is KAGVTQTPRYLIKTRGQQVTLSCSPISGHRSVSWYQQTPGQGLQFLFEYFSETQRNKGNFPGRFSGRQFSNSRSEMNVSTLELGDSALYLCASSLQVDNEQFFGPGTRLTVL.

This clonotype was counted only a few times. The gene calls are TRBV3-1 and TRBJ1-6; the match to TRBD1 covers 7 bases. V gave up 0 bases and J gave up 8 bases; unmatched junction bases: 10. Germline V gene lookup returns CDR1 LGHDT and CDR2 YNNKEL (reference sequence). The CDR3 spans 17 residues. The CDR3 loop reads CASSQDLGDRADSPLHF. CDR3 nucleotide sequence: TGTGCCAGCAGCCAAGACCTGGGAGACAGGGCGGATTCACCCCTCCACTTT.

This clonotype came up a few times. The genes are TRBV20-1 and TRBJ2-5, with TRBD1 as a possible D gene (6 bases). The CDR3 is made up of 13 amino acids. V gave up 4 bases and J gave up 0 bases, with 9 bases separating them. Germline CDR1 and CDR2: DFQATT and SNEGSKA (reference sequence). The CDR3 bases are TGCAGTGCTATCCGGGACAACCAAGAGACCCAGTACTTC. Its translation: CSAIRDNQETQYF.

At least ten counts were recorded for this clonotype. The V gene is TRBV18, the J gene TRBJ2-7; 7 bases match TRBD2. The CDR3 runs 13 residues. The ends lost 3 bases at V and 3 bases at J; junction bases unmatched: 2. Germline loops: CDR1 KGHSH, CDR2 LQKENI. The chain's CDR3 is CASSPGGNYEQYF. CDR3 DNA sequence: TGTGCCAGCTCACCGGGGGGGAACTACGAGCAGTACTTC. Looking up the rest from reference TRBV18 and TRBJ2-7 gives the full variable domain: NAGVMQNPRHLVRRRGQEARLRCSPMKGHSHVYWYRQLPEEGLKFMVYLQKENIIDESGMPKERFSAEFPKEGPSILRIQQVVRGDSAAYFCASSPGGNYEQYFGPGTRLTVT.

This clonotype has ten or more counts. This chain uses TRBV30 with TRBJ1-5, with D possibly matching TRBD1 (6 bases). Germline CDR1 GTSNPN, CDR2 SVGIG (reference sequence). The CDR3 extends over 13 amino acids. V lost 4 bases and J lost 3, with 10 bases in between. The CDR3 loop reads CAWTTGINQPQHF. Here the CDR3 DNA reads TGTGCCTGGACCACAGGGATCAATCAGCCCCAGCATTTT.

There are many counts of this clonotype. The chain uses TRBV18 and TRBJ1-4, with 8 bases that match TRBD1. After removal of 3 bases from V and 7 bases from J, the junction contained 7 bases not matched to a gene. Per germline, CDR1 KGHSH and CDR2 LQKENI. The CDR3 is 15 amino acids. The CDR3 reads CASSPDQGAGEKLFF. In nucleotides, the CDR3 is TGTGCCAGCTCACCGGATCAGGGGGCCGGTGAAAAACTGTTTTTT. The whole variable domain, remainder taken from reference TRBV18 and TRBJ1-4, is NAGVMQNPRHLVRRRGQEARLRCSPMKGHSHVYWYRQLPEEGLKFMVYLQKENIIDESGMPKERFSAEFPKEGPSILRIQQVVRGDSAAYFCASSPDQGAGEKLFFGSGTQLSVL.

This clonotype was observed many times. V usage is TRBV5-1 and J usage is TRBJ1-1, with unresolved D. Trimming shortened V by 4 bases and J by 11 bases, and 12 bases separated the two germline ends. The CDR3 covers 11 residues. Germline lookup yields CDR1 SGHRS and CDR2 YFSETQ. The CDR3 nucleotides are TGCGCCAGCAGCGAAGGGCTTGAGGCTTTCTTT. This codes for CASSEGLEAFF.

This clonotype has just a few counts. The chain links TRBV4-1 to TRBJ1-5; TRBD1 matches 8 bases. With V trimmed by 2 bases and J by 4 bases, 4 bases remained unmatched. The CDR3 extends over 15 amino acids. CDR1 MGHRA and CDR2 YSYEKL come from the germline V gene. DNA for the CDR3: TGCGCCAGCAGCCAACCCGGACAGGGAAATCAGCCCCAGCATTTT. This translates into CASSQPGQGNQPQHF.

This clonotype was found a few times. This chain links TRBV12-5 with TRBJ2-2, with 8 bases aligning to TRBD2. Germline trimming cut 4 bases from V and 0 bases from J; bases unmatched to any gene: 1. The CDR3 has 15 amino acids. The germline gives CDR1 LGHNT, CDR2 FRNRAP. The CDR3 DNA reads TGTGCTAGTGGTTATAGCGGGACGAACACCGGGGAGCTGTTTTTT. Translation gives CASGYSGTNTGELFF. Looking up the rest from reference TRBV12-5 and TRBJ2-2 gives the full variable domain: DARVTQTPRHKVTEMGQEVTMRCQPILGHNTVFWYRQTMMQGLELLAYFRNRAPLDDSGMPKDRFSAEMPDATLATLKIQPSEPRDSAVYFCASGYSGTNTGELFFGEGSRLTVL.

This clonotype showed up many times. The J gene is TRBJ1-1, the V gene TRBV6-5; D not resolved. Germline-derived CDR1 and CDR2 are MNHEY and SVGAGI. This CDR3 is 13 amino acids long. Between the trimmed V and J ends, which lost 2 bases and 5 bases, there was a span of 9 bases. The DNA for the CDR3 is TGTGCCAGCAGTTACGATTCTGGGACTGAAGCTTTCTTT. Its protein product is CASSYDSGTEAFF.

The chain links TRBV27 to TRBJ2-1; D possibly corresponds to TRBD1 (6 bases). CDR1 and CDR2 from the germline V gene are MNHEY and SMNVEV (reference sequence). V dropped 6 bases and J dropped 4 bases, with 19 bases sitting between them. This CDR3 is built from 16 residues. CDR3: CASSPEGHSNYNEQFF. In DNA form, the CDR3 reads TGTGCCAGCAGCCCCGAGGGACACAGTAATTACAATGAGCAGTTCTTC.

The genes are TRBV4-3 and TRBJ2-7; tentatively, D is TRBD2 (5 bases). The germline V gene encodes CDR1 LGHNA and CDR2 YSLEER. This CDR3 has 14 amino acids. Trimming took 0 bases from V and 5 from J, leaving 11 bases between them. This CDR3 reads CASSQEEGVDEQYF. The CDR3 DNA is TGCGCCAGCAGCCAAGAAGAGGGCGTGGACGAGCAGTACTTC.

This clonotype was recorded many times. The chain combines TRBV12-3 or TRBV12-4 with TRBJ2-2; TRBD1 or TRBD2 may be the D gene (5 bases each). Trimming shortened V by 7 bases and J by 3 bases, and 12 bases separated the two germline ends. CDR3 length equals 14 residues. The CDR3 protein is CASMDFRDTGELFF. CDR3 DNA: TGTGCCAGCATGGACTTCAGGGACACCGGGGAGCTGTTTTTT.

V usage is TRBV30 and J usage is TRBJ2-2, with D perhaps TRBD2 (6 bases). Between the trimmed V and J ends, which lost 8 bases and 6 bases, there was a span of 25 bases. Germline CDR1 is GTSNPN and CDR2 is SVGIG (reference sequence). This CDR3 has 16 amino acids. The CDR3 region is CASSIPSATSAGELFF. CDR3 nucleotide sequence: TGTGCCAGTAGTATACCTAGCGCGACCTCGGCCGGGGAGCTGTTTTTT. Together with reference TRBV30 and TRBJ2-2, the CDR3 gives the full variable domain: SQTIHQWPATLVQPVGSPLSLECTVEGTSNPNLYWYRQAAGRGLQLLFYSVGIGQISSEVPQNLSASRPQDRQFILSSKKLLLSDSGFYLCASSIPSATSAGELFFGEGSRLTVL.

This clonotype was seen only a few times. The chain is built from TRBV27 and TRBJ2-5, with 11 bases that match TRBD2. Per germline, CDR1 MNHEY and CDR2 SMNVEV (reference sequence). J was trimmed by 3 bases and V by 4 bases; bases with no gene match: 13. CDR3 length: 18 amino acids. The CDR3 sequence is CASSSSGLLAGVKETQYF. CDR3 nucleotide sequence: TGTGCCAGCAGTTCAAGTGGATTACTAGCGGGAGTGAAAGAGACCCAGTACTTC.

This clonotype was recorded only once. A read error may explain this, as a much larger clone is one base away. V usage is TRBV29-1 and J usage is TRBJ2-2; 9 nucleotides align to TRBD1. This CDR3 is built from 16 residues. After removal of 5 bases from V and 1 base from J, the junction contained 8 bases not matched to a gene. CDR1 is SQVTM and CDR2 is ANQGSEA in the germline V gene. The CDR3 region is CSVMDPGQGNTGELFF. The CDR3 DNA reads TGCAGCGTTATGGATCCGGGACAGGGGAACACCGGGGAGCTGTTTTTT.

This clonotype was observed a few times. The gene calls are TRBV6-6 and TRBJ2-7; TRBD1 might be the D (6 bases). Germline V lookup: CDR1 MNHNY, CDR2 SVGAGI (reference sequence). This CDR3 has 14 residues. V lost 4 bases and J 0 bases, leaving 10 bases between the germline ends. CDR3 in DNA: TGTGCCAGCAGTTTATGGGACACCTCCTACGAGCAGTACTTC. It yields the protein CASSLWDTSYEQYF.

CDR3 protein: CATAGVLGYTF. CDR3 in DNA: TGTGCCACCGCGGGGGTTCTTGGCTACACCTTC. The rearrangement links TRBV27 to TRBJ1-2; D possibly corresponds to TRBD1 (5 bases). Trimming took off 10 bases at V and 7 bases at J, with 13 bases between the two ends. The length of the CDR3 is 11 residues. Germline CDR1 reads MNHEY; CDR2 reads SMNVEV (reference sequence).

The chain couples TRBV7-9 to TRBJ2-2, with 8 nucleotides matching TRBD2. CDR3 size: 14 residues. The V gene's germline CDR1 is SEHNR and CDR2 FQNEAQ (reference sequence). The junction had 5 bases not matched to a gene; V was cut back by 5 bases and J by 6 bases. As DNA, the CDR3 is TGTGCCAGCAGCATCGGGACTAGGGCCGGGGAGCTGTTTTTT. It encodes CASSIGTRAGELFF. The full variable domain, completed using reference TRBV7-9 and TRBJ2-2, is DTGVSQNPRHKITKRGQNVTFRCDPISEHNRLYWYRQTLGQGPEFLTYFQNEAQLEKSRLLSDRFSAERPKGSFSTLEIQRTEQGDSAMYLCASSIGTRAGELFFGEGSRLTVL.

On this clonotype itself: Given a much more abundant clone one base away, this may be a read error. V is TRBV20-1 and J is TRBJ2-3; the D is unclear. CDR1 and CDR2 from the germline V gene are DFQATT and SNEGSKA (reference sequence). This CDR3 comprises 12 residues. The CDR3 DNA follows: TGCACTGCTAGAATGAGCACAGATACGCAGTATTTT. Translating it yields CTARMSTDTQYF.

This clonotype was recorded many times. One end of the junction does not line up with germline, which may come from a read error. The rearrangement joins TRBV5-5 to TRBJ2-7; the match to TRBD2 covers 9 bases. The CDR3 sequence is 15 residues long. Germline V lookup: CDR1 SGHKS, CDR2 YYEKEE (reference sequence). The CDR3 spells CASSQGLASSYEQYF. CDR3 nucleotide sequence: TGCGCCAGCAGCCAAGGACTAGCGAGCTCCTACGAGCAGTACTTC. The full variable domain, its missing parts supplied by reference TRBV5-5 and TRBJ2-7, is DAGVTQSPTHLIKTRGQQVTLRCSPISGHKSVSWYQQVLGQGPQFIFQYYEKEERGRGNFPDRFSARQFPNYSSELNVNALLLGDSALYLCASSQGLASSYEQYFGPGTRLTVT.

This clonotype was counted many times. V and J are TRBV28 and TRBJ1-6, with 12 bases identical to TRBD1. The CDR3 loop spans 16 amino acids. Per germline, CDR1 MDHEN and CDR2 SYDVKM. Losses at the gene ends were 2 bases for V and 9 bases for J; bases not matched to a gene: 5. CDR3 bases: TGTGCCAGCAGTTTAGAGACGGGACAGGGGGCTTCACCCCTCCACTTT. This codes for CASSLETGQGASPLHF. The variable domain in full, with the rest retrieved from reference TRBV28 and TRBJ1-6, is DVKVTQSSRYLVKRTGEKVFLECVQDMDHENMFWYRQDPGLGLRLIYFSYDVKMKEKGDIPEGYSVSREKKERFSLILESASTNQTSMYLCASSLETGQGASPLHFGNGTRLTVT.

The rearrangement links TRBV5-1 to TRBJ2-1; 11 bases align to TRBD2. CDR1 and CDR2 from the germline V gene are SGHRS and YFSETQ. The J segment lost 4 bases and the V segment lost 4 bases, leaving 10 bases of the junction unmatched. This CDR3 contains 17 residues. CDR3 nucleotides: TGCGCCAGCAGCGACGGGACTAGCGGTCGTCATTACAATGAGCAGTTCTTC. Protein product: CASSDGTSGRHYNEQFF.

This chain links TRBV6-6 with TRBJ2-3, with D perhaps matching TRBD2 (5 bases). CDR1 is MNHNY, CDR2 SVGAGI, per germline (reference sequence). Trimming shortened V by 0 bases and J by 7 bases, and 17 bases separated the two germline ends. The CDR3 runs 16 residues. The CDR3 bases are TGTGCCAGCAGTTACTCGAGAGGGAATCCTTTAAATACGCAGTATTTT. It specifies CASSYSRGNPLNTQYF.

This clonotype was recorded at least ten times. The chain couples TRBV15 to TRBJ2-1; 9 bases are a match to TRBD2. This CDR3 region has 15 residues. Germline V CDR1 and CDR2: LNHNV, YYDKDF (reference sequence). V shed 1 base and J 6 bases; nucleotides not matched to a gene: 4. CDR3 in amino acids: CATSRVAGGFNEQFF. The CDR3 bases are TGTGCCACCAGCAGAGTTGCGGGGGGGTTCAATGAGCAGTTCTTC.

Comment on this clonotype: At one end, the junction sequence differs from germline, possibly due to a read error. The rearrangement joins TRBV7-2 to TRBJ1-3; D uncertain. The CDR3 extends over 15 amino acids. CDR1 SGHTA and CDR2 FQGNSA come from the germline V gene. CDR3: CASSFQKLSGNAIYF. CDR3 DNA sequence: TGTGCCAGCAGTTTTCAGAAGCTGTCCGGAAACGCCATATATTTT.

There are many counts of this clonotype. The chain combines TRBV7-2 with TRBJ1-6; 8 positions match TRBD1. Germline loops: CDR1 SGHTA, CDR2 FQGNSA. With 5 bases clipped from V and 10 bases from J, the junction kept 7 bases outside the gene matches. CDR3 length equals 14 residues. In DNA, the CDR3 is TGTGCCAGCAGCCAGGGACAGGCGGTCTCACCCCTCCACTTT. Protein product: CASSQGQAVSPLHF.